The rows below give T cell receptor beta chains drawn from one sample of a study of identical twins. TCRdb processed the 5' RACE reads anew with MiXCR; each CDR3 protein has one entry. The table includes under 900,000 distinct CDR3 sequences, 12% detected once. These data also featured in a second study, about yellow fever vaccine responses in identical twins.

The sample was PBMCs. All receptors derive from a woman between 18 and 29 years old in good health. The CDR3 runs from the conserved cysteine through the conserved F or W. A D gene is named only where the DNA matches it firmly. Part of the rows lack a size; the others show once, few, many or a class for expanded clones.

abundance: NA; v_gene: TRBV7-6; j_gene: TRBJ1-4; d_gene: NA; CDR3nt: TGTGCCAGCAGCTCAAGGACTTCTAATGAAAAACTGTTTTTT; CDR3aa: CASSSRTSNEKLFF
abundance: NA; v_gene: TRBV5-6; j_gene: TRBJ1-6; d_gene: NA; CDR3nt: TGTGCCAGCAGCTATGGTTTTGAGGATTCACCCCTCCACTTT; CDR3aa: CASSYGFEDSPLHF
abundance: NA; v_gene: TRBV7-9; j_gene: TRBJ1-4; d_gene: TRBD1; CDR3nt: TGTGCCAGCAGCCTCGGGACAGGTCTTGAAAAACTGTTTTTT; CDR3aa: CASSLGTGLEKLFF
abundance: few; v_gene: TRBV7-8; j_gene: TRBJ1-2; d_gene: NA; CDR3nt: TGTGCCAGCAGCTTACCCCCGGACAGTTTTGGCTACACCTTC; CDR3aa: CASSLPPDSFGYTF
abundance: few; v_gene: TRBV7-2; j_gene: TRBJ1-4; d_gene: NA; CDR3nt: TGTGCCAGCAGCTTAGTGGGGTTTCGGGGAGAAGAAAAACTGTTTTTT; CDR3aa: CASSLVGFRGEEKLFF
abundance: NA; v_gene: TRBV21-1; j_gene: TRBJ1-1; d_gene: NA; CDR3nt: TGTGCCAGCAGCAAAGAGTTGGGTGGACAGGGGAAATTAGCTTTCTTT; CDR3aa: CASSKELGGQGKLAFF
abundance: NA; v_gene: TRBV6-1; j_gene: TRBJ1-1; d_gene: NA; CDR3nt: TGTGCCAGCAGCCCAGAGTACATGAACACTGAAGCTTTCTTT; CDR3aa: CASSPEYMNTEAFF
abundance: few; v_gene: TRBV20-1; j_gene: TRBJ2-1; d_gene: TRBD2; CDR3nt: TGCAGTGCTAGGAGCCTAGCGGGCATTACCGACAATGAGCAGTTCTTC; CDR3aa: CSARSLAGITDNEQFF
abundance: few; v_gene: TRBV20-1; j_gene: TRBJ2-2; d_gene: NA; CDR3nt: TGCAGTGCTAGGGAGTTCGCGAACACCGGGGAGCTGTTTTTT; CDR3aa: CSAREFANTGELFF
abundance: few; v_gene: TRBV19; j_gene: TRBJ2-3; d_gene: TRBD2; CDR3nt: TGTGCCAGTAGTATAGGGGAGGGAGATACGCAGTATTTT; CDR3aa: CASSIGEGDTQYF
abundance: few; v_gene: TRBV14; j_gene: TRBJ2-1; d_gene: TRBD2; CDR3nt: TGTGCCAGCAGCCAAATAGCGGGAGGGCCCAAAAGAGAGCAGTTCTTC; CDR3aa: CASSQIAGGPKREQFF
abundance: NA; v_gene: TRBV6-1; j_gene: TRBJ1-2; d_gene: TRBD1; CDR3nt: TGTGCCAGCATTGCCGGGACAGGGGAAAGTTTAGCGGGTGGCTACACCTTC; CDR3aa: CASIAGTGESLAGGYTF
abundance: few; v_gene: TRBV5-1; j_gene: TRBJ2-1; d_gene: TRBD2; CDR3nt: TGCGCCAGCAGCCTCCTTCTCTCCGGGACTAGCAGCTACAATGAGCAGTTCTTC; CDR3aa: CASSLLLSGTSSYNEQFF
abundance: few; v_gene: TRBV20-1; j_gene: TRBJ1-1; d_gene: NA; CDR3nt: TGCAGTGCTAGAGAGCCCGGTACCGGGAATGAAGCTTTCTTT; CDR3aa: CSAREPGTGNEAFF
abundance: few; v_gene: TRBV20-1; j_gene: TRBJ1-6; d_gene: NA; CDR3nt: TGCAGTGCTAGGGAGCCGAGGGACGGAAAAAATTCACCCCTCCACTTT; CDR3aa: CSAREPRDGKNSPLHF
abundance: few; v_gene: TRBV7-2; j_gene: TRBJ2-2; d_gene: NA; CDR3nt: TGTGCCAGCAGCTTCTTCGGACTCGACACCGGGGAGCTGTTTTTT; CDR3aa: CASSFFGLDTGELFF
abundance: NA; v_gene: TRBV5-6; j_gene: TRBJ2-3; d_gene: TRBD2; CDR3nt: TGTGCCAGCAGCCACCGCGGGAGGGCCCAAGATACGCAGTATTTT; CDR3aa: CASSHRGRAQDTQYF
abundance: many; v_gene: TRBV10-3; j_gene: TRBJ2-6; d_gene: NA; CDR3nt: TGTGCCATCTCCACGGTCGCAGGCTCTGGGGCCAACGTCCTGACTTTC; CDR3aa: CAISTVAGSGANVLTF
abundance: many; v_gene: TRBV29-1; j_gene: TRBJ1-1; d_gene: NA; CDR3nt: TGCAGCGTTGAAAGGGCTGGAACAACGACCACTGAAGCTTTCTTT; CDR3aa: CSVERAGTTTTEAFF
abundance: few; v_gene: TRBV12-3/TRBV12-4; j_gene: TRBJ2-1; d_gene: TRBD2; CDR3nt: TGTGCCAGCTCGCCCGGTAGCGGGAGAATGGGCAATGAGCAGTTCTTC; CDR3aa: CASSPGSGRMGNEQFF
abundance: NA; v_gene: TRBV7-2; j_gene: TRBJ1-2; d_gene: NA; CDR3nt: TGTGCCAGCAGCTCCAGCACAGCGAACTATGGCTACACCTTC; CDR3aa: CASSSSTANYGYTF
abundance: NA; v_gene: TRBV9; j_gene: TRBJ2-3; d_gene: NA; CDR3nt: TGTGCCAGCAGCGGGAGGGGGAGAAGCACAGATACGCAGTATTTT; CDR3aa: CASSGRGRSTDTQYF
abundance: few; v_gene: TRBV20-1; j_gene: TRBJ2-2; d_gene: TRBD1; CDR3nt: TGCAGTGCTAGAGACCTGGGACAGGGGATCGACACCGGTGAGCTGTTTTTT; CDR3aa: CSARDLGQGIDTGELFF
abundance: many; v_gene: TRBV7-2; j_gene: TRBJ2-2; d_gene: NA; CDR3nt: TGTGCCAGCAGCGCCCGACAGGGAGGCACCGGGGAGCTGTTTTTT; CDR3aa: CASSARQGGTGELFF
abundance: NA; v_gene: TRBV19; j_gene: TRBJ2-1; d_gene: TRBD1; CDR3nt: TGTGCCAGTAATTCGCCGGGACAGGGACTGTGGAATGAGCAGTTCTTC; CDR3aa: CASNSPGQGLWNEQFF
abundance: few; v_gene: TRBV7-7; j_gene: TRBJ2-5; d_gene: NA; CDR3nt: TGTGCCAGCAGCCCCCAGAAGGGCGTGGAGACCCAGTACTTC; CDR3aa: CASSPQKGVETQYF
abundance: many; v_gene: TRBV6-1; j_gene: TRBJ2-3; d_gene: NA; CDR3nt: TGTGCCAGCAGTGAAGAAGACGAAGGGAGTTCATATACAGATACGCAGTATTTT; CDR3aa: CASSEEDEGSSYTDTQYF
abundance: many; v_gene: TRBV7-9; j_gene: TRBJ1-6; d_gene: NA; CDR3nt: TGTGCCAGCAGCTTAAACGGGTTAAGCTCCTATAATTCACCCCTCCACTTT; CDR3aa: CASSLNGLSSYNSPLHF
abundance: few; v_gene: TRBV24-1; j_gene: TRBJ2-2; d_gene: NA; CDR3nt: TGTGCCACCAGTGATTTGCGTCCAACCCACCCGGGAAACACCGGGGAGCTGTTTTTT; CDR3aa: CATSDLRPTHPGNTGELFF
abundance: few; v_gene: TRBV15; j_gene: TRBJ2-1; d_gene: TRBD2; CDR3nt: TGTGCCACCAGCGGGAGGAGCGGGAGGGCTTACAATGAGCAGTTCTTC; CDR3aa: CATSGRSGRAYNEQFF
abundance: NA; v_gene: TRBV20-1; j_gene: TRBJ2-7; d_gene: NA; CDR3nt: TGCAGTGCCCGCAGGAATACCTACGAGCAGTACTTC; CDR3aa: CSARRNTYEQYF
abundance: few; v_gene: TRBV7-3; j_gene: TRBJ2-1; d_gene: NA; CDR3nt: TGTGCCAGCAGCGCCATAGCGAGTTCCTACAATGAGCAGTTCTTC; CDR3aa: CASSAIASSYNEQFF
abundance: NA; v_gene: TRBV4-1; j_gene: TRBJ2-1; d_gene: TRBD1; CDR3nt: TGCGCCAGCAGCCGGGGGACAGACCCCTACAATGAGCAGTTCTTC; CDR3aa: CASSRGTDPYNEQFF
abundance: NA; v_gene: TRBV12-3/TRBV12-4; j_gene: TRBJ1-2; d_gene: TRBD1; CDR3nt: TGTGCCAGCAGTTCAAGACAGGGGACATTCTATGGCTACACCTTC; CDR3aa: CASSSRQGTFYGYTF
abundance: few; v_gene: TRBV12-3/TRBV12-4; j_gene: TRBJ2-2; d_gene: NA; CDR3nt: TGTGCCACAATAACGGGGCCGAACACCGGGGAGCTGTTTTTT; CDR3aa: CATITGPNTGELFF
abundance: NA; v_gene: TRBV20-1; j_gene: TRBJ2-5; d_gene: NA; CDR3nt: TGCAGTCCCCAAATATCAGGGATCGAGACCCAGTACTTC; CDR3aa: CSPQISGIETQYF
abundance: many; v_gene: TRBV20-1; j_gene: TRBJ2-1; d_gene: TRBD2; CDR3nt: TGCAGTGCTACCGCGAGGGCGGGAGCGTCGTACAATGAGCAGTTCTTC; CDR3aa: CSATARAGASYNEQFF
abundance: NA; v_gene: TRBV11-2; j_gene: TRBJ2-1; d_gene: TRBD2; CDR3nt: TGTGCCAGCAGCTTAGAACGCACTAGCGGCCAGTTCTTC; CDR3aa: CASSLERTSGQFF
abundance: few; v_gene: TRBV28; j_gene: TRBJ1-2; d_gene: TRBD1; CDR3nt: TGTGCCAGCAGTTTATTGGGACAGGGAATACGCTATGGCTACACCTTC; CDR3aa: CASSLLGQGIRYGYTF
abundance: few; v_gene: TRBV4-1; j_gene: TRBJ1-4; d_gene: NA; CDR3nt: TGCGCCAGCAGCCAAGAACCCGTTAATGAAAAACTGTTTTTT; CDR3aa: CASSQEPVNEKLFF
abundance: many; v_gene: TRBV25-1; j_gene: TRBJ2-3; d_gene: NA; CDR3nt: TGTGCCAGCAGTCTAAATAGCGGTGGGAGCGGCACAGATACGCAGTATTTT; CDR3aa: CASSLNSGGSGTDTQYF
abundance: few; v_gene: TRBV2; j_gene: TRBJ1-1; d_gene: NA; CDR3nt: TGTGCCAGCAGTGTTTGGAGGGGGGTAGCTTTCTTT; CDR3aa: CASSVWRGVAFF
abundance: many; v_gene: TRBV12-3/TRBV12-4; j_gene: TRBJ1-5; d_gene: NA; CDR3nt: TGTGCCAGCAGCTCTGGTCCTGTGAATAGCAATCAGCCCCAGCATTTT; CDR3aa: CASSSGPVNSNQPQHF
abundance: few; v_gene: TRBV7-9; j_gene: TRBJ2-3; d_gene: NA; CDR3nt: TGTGCCAGCCACAAGGGGAACACAGATACGCAGTATTTT; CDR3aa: CASHKGNTDTQYF
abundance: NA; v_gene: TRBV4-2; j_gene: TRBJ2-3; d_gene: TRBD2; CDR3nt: TGTGCCAGCAGGGCGGGAGGGATAAACACAGATACGCAGTATTTT; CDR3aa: CASRAGGINTDTQYF
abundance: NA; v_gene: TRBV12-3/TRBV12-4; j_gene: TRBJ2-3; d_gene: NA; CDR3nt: TGTGCCAGCAGCCCAAGGACAGACAGCACAGATACGCAGTATTTT; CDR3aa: CASSPRTDSTDTQYF
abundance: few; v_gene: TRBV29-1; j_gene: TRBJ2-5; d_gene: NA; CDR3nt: TGCAGCGTTGAAAGCCCAGGATTTCAAGAGACCCAGTACTTC; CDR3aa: CSVESPGFQETQYF
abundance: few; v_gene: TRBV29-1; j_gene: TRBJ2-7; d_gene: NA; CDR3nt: TGCAGCGCGACCTGGATGTACGAGCAGTACTTC; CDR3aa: CSATWMYEQYF
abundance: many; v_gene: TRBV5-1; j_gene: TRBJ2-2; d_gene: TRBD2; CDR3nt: TGTGCCAGCAGCTTAGCGGGGGGCAGCACCGGGGAGCTGTTTTTT; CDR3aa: CASSLAGGSTGELFF
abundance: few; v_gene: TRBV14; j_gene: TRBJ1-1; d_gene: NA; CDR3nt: TGTGCCAGCAGCCAAGGGTACGTTAACACTGAAGCTTTCTTT; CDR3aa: CASSQGYVNTEAFF